A selection of T cell receptor beta chains follows, all from one sample in a study of blood T cells in healthy people across ages. Each CDR3 protein gets one entry after TCRdb re-called the 5' RACE reads with MiXCR. The sample includes some 1,500,000 distinct CDR3 sequences, under 55% of them seen just once. Material for sequencing was blood. These receptors originate from a woman between 18 and 30 years old in good health. Both conserved end residues are part of each CDR3. The order of the fields is CDR3 DNA, CDR3 protein, D gene, CDR3 length, V gene, clone size, J gene. D genes are given only for firm matches. Rows may omit the clone size; those that give it use once, few, many or a size class.

DNA: TGTGCCACCAGCAGAGATTTGGGTAATAGCAATCAGCCCCAGCATTTT
CDR3: CATSRDLGNSNQPQHF
D: .
length: 16
V: TRBV15
size: few
J: TRBJ1-5

DNA: TGTGCCAGCAGTCCCGCAGGAGGTTTGTTAGAGACCCAGTACTTC
CDR3: CASSPAGGLLETQYF
D: .
length: 15
V: TRBV12-3/TRBV12-4
size: .
J: TRBJ2-5

DNA: TGTGCCAGCAGCTCCACGACCTCAGCCTACACCTTC
CDR3: CASSSTTSAYTF
D: .
length: 12
V: TRBV27
size: once
J: TRBJ1-2

DNA: TGTGCCAGCAGTAGCCAGACCCTCGGGGAGACCCAGTACTTC
CDR3: CASSSQTLGETQYF
D: .
length: 14
V: TRBV12-3/TRBV12-4
size: few
J: TRBJ2-5

DNA: TGTGCCAGCAGTGAGACCTCCGATCAGCCCCAGCATTTT
CDR3: CASSETSDQPQHF
D: .
length: 13
V: TRBV28
size: .
J: TRBJ1-5

DNA: TGTGCCAGCAGTTTAGAGGGGAGGTCATCCTACGAGCAGTACTTC
CDR3: CASSLEGRSSYEQYF
D: .
length: 15
V: TRBV27
size: many
J: TRBJ2-7

DNA: TGCGCCAGCAGCTTGGCGGGACTCGGGGCGCGGACCCAGTACTTC
CDR3: CASSLAGLGARTQYF
D: .
length: 15
V: TRBV5-1
size: .
J: TRBJ2-5

DNA: TGTGCCAGCAGTCCGAGGACTAGCGGTGAGGTCGACGAGCAGTACTTC
CDR3: CASSPRTSGEVDEQYF
D: TRBD2
length: 16
V: TRBV27
size: few
J: TRBJ2-7

DNA: TGCGCCAGCAGCCACCTGACAGGGAACTATGGCTACACCTTC
CDR3: CASSHLTGNYGYTF
D: TRBD1
length: 14
V: TRBV4-3
size: .
J: TRBJ1-2

DNA: TGCGCCAGCAGCCAAGATCTGCAGGGGGACTACAGTGAGCAGTTCTTC
CDR3: CASSQDLQGDYSEQFF
D: .
length: 16
V: TRBV4-3
size: .
J: TRBJ2-1

DNA: TGCAGTGCTATCCCGGGACAGGGGGCAAGAAATGAGCAGTTCTTC
CDR3: CSAIPGQGARNEQFF
D: TRBD1
length: 15
V: TRBV20-1
size: .
J: TRBJ2-1